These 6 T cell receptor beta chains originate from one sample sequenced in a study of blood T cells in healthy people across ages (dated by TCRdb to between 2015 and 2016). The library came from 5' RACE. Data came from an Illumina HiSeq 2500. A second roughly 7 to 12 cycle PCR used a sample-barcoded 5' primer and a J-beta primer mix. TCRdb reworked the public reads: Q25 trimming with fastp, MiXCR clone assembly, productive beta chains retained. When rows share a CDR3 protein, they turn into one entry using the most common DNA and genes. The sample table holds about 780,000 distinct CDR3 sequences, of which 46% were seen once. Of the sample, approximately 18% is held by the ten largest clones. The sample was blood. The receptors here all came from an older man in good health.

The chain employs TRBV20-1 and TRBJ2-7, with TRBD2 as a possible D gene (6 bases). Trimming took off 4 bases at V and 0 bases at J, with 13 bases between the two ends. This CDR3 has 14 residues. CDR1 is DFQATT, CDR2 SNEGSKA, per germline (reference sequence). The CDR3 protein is CSANKDGSSYEQYF. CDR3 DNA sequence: TGCAGTGCTAATAAAGACGGGAGCTCCTACGAGCAGTACTTC.

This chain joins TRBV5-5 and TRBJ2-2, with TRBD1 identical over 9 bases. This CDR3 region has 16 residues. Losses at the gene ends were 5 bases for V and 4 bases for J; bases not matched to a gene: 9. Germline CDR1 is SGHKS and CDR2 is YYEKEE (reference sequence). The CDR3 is CASRARQDRGTGELFF. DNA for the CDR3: TGTGCCAGCAGAGCCAGGCAGGACAGGGGCACCGGGGAGCTGTTTTTT. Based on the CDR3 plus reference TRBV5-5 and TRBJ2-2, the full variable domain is DAGVTQSPTHLIKTRGQQVTLRCSPISGHKSVSWYQQVLGQGPQFIFQYYEKEERGRGNFPDRFSARQFPNYSSELNVNALLLGDSALYLCASRARQDRGTGELFFGEGSRLTVL.

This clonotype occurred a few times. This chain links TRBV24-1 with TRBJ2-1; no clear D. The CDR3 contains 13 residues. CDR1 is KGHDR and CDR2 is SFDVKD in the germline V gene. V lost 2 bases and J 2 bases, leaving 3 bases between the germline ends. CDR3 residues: CATSDYTYNEQFF. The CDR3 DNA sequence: TGTGCCACCAGTGATTACACCTACAATGAGCAGTTCTTC.

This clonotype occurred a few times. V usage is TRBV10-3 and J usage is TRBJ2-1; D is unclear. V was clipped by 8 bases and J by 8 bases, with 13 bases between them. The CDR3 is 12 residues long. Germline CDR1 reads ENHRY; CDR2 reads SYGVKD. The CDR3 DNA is TGTGCCATCTCGCCCCTAGGAGATGAGCAGTTCTTC. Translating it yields CAISPLGDEQFF.

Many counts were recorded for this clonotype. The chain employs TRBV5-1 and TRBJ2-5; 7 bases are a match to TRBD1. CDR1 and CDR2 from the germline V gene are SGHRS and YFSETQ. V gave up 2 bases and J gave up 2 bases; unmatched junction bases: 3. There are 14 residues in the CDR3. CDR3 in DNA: TGCGCCAGCAGCTTCCCGGGACAGCAAGAGACCCAGTACTTC. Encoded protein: CASSFPGQQETQYF.

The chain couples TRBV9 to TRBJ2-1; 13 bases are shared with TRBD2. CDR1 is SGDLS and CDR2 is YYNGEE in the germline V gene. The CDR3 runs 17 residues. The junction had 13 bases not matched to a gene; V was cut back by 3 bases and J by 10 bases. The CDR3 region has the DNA TGTGCCAGCAGCGGGACTAGCGGGAGTTCAGGGACACTGGAGCAGTTCTTC. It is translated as CASSGTSGSSGTLEQFF.